Ten or more counts support the clone carrying this T cell receptor (beta chain). Its antigen is as yet unknown. Authors' analysis steps: A classifier for distant metastasis in papillary thyroid cancer was constructed using CDR3 differences observed across clinicopathological groups. MiXCR reprocessed the PCR reads for TCRdb. TCRdb assigned the V and J calls; the authors' analysis was not used. This sample has around 6,000 clones, with 30% found just once. Prior to thyroid surgery, none of the patients had received any treatment. From germline, CDR1 is SGHNT and CDR2 YYREEE (reference sequence). V lost 4 bases and J lost 4, with 11 bases in between. The CDR3 extends over 13 amino acids. This specimen comes from a study of metastatic and nonmetastatic thyroid tumors. About the study: Comparative analysis of repertoires was undertaken across blood and tumor or nodule tissue obtained from malignant and benign thyroid patients. Study findings and constraints: TCR beta diversity was reportedly significantly higher in malignant thyroid tumors than benign nodules, in blood and tumor.

The gene calls are TRBV5-4 and TRBJ2-5, with D possibly being TRBD1 or TRBD2 (5 bases each). Material: adjacent normal tissue. This receptor was taken from a female donor with papillary thyroid cancer or a benign thyroid nodule (not recorded which). Some clones in this sample may be carry-over from other donors' samples. The CDR3 DNA is TGTGCCAGCAGCCCCGGGACCACAGAGACCCAGTACTTC. Its translation is CASSPGTTETQYF.